The rows below give T cell receptor beta chains drawn from one sample of a study of T-cell reconstitution after alpha-beta-depleted transplantation in children. TCRdb used MiXCR to reprocess the PCR reads, holding one entry per CDR3 protein. The table records roughly 670,000 distinct CDR3 sequences, around 13% of them present only once. The input for sequencing was PBMCs, taken before TCRalphabeta/CD19-depleted stem cell transplant. The receptors originated from a girl aged 2 to 10 with congenital amegakaryocytic thrombocytopenia, due to receive a stem cell transplant. CDR3s include the opening cysteine and the closing phenylalanine or tryptophan. The order of the fields is D gene, V gene, clone size, CDR3 length, J gene, CDR3 protein, CDR3 DNA. The D gene is left open where the match is weak. Clone size is not always given. Where it is, it says once, few, many or a class for expanded clones.

D: TRBD2
V: TRBV19
size: .
length: 13
J: TRBJ2-3
CDR3: CASRLAGGNTQYF
DNA: TGTGCCAGTCGACTAGCGGGAGGGAATACGCAGTATTTT

D: .
V: TRBV7-6
size: .
length: 13
J: TRBJ1-5
CDR3: CASSPDYNQPQHF
DNA: TGTGCCAGCAGCCCCGATTACAATCAGCCCCAGCATTTT

D: .
V: TRBV5-1
size: .
length: 15
J: TRBJ2-5
CDR3: CASSLNNQALETQYF
DNA: TGCGCCAGCAGCCTAAATAACCAAGCCCTAGAGACCCAGTACTTC

D: .
V: TRBV19
size: few
length: 12
J: TRBJ1-2
CDR3: CASSLLDYGYTF
DNA: TGTGCCAGTAGTTTGTTGGACTATGGCTACACCTTC

D: .
V: TRBV15
size: many
length: 14
J: TRBJ2-7
CDR3: CATSSPGAADEQYF
DNA: TGTGCCACCAGCAGTCCCGGGGCCGCCGACGAGCAGTACTTC

D: .
V: TRBV7-2
size: .
length: 17
J: TRBJ1-2
CDR3: CASSLVVLLRGEYGYTF
DNA: TGTGCCAGCAGCTTAGTGGTCCTGCTCAGGGGCGAGTATGGCTACACCTTC

D: .
V: TRBV11-2
size: many
length: 15
J: TRBJ2-2
CDR3: CASSLGTLAVGELFF
DNA: TGTGCCAGCAGCTTAGGGACTCTAGCAGTGGGGGAGCTGTTTTTT

D: .
V: TRBV20-1
size: many
length: 11
J: TRBJ1-2
CDR3: CSAREGGGYTF
DNA: TGCAGTGCTAGAGAGGGGGGTGGCTACACCTTC

D: TRBD1
V: TRBV27
size: .
length: 16
J: TRBJ2-5
CDR3: CASSPLRDRGQETQYF
DNA: TGTGCCAGCAGTCCACTACGCGACAGGGGACAAGAGACCCAGTACTTC

D: .
V: TRBV19
size: .
length: 15
J: TRBJ2-6
CDR3: CASSVAISGANVLTF
DNA: TGTGCCAGTAGTGTGGCGATCTCTGGGGCCAACGTCCTGACTTTC

D: TRBD2
V: TRBV4-1
size: .
length: 14
J: TRBJ2-1
CDR3: CASSLGSGSDEQFF
DNA: TGCGCCAGCAGCCTAGGTAGCGGGAGCGATGAGCAGTTCTTC

D: .
V: TRBV7-9
size: .
length: 15
J: TRBJ2-1
CDR3: CASSTSLGPYNEQFF
DNA: TGTGCCAGCAGCACAAGTCTAGGACCCTACAATGAGCAGTTCTTC

D: .
V: TRBV7-3
size: few
length: 13
J: TRBJ1-1
CDR3: CASSPMWNTEAFF
DNA: TGTGCCAGCAGCCCGATGTGGAACACTGAAGCTTTCTTT

D: .
V: TRBV10-2
size: many
length: 14
J: TRBJ1-2
CDR3: CASSERGGSYGYTF
DNA: TGCGCCAGCAGTGAGAGGGGTGGGAGCTATGGCTACACCTTC

D: TRBD1
V: TRBV12-3/TRBV12-4
size: .
length: 16
J: TRBJ2-2
CDR3: CASSRGRNANTGELFF
DNA: TGTGCCAGCAGTAGGGGGCGGAACGCGAACACCGGGGAGCTGTTTTTT

D: .
V: TRBV11-2
size: .
length: 14
J: TRBJ1-5
CDR3: CASSLALFGQPQHF
DNA: TGTGCCAGCAGCTTAGCGCTCTTTGGTCAGCCCCAGCATTTT

D: TRBD2
V: TRBV15
size: .
length: 15
J: TRBJ2-1
CDR3: CATERLAGGHDEQFF
DNA: TGTGCCACCGAAAGACTAGCGGGAGGCCACGATGAGCAGTTCTTC

D: TRBD2
V: TRBV12-3/TRBV12-4
size: .
length: 13
J: TRBJ2-7
CDR3: CASSRAGGTEQYF
DNA: TGTGCCAGCAGTCGCGCGGGGGGTACCGAGCAGTACTTC

D: .
V: TRBV30
size: few
length: 11
J: TRBJ2-1
CDR3: CAWSVNNEQFF
DNA: TGTGCCTGGAGTGTGAACAATGAGCAGTTCTTC

D: TRBD2
V: TRBV3-1
size: few
length: 21
J: TRBJ2-3
CDR3: CASSQIPLPTSGRDEPDTQYF
DNA: TGTGCCAGCAGCCAAATTCCTCTTCCGACTAGCGGGAGGGATGAGCCAGATACGCAGTATTTT

D: TRBD1
V: TRBV5-1
size: .
length: 14
J: TRBJ2-7
CDR3: CASSRTGGPYEQYF
DNA: TGCGCCAGCAGCAGGACAGGGGGCCCCTACGAGCAGTACTTC